The present entry profiles one T cell receptor beta chain with its context. Antigen unknown. The sample is drawn from a study of cytomegalovirus exposure and HLA in healthy donors. About the study: Inside one of the first data releases sat about 85 million unique TCRs taken from HLA-typed donors. Study-level results: TRBV6-2, TRBV6-3 and other indistinguishable V segments were excluded.

Both 60 Vbeta primers and 13 Jbeta primers went into the PCR. Sequencing used immunoSEQ multiplex PCR; TCRdb keeps in-frame clones, though not all of them. The repertoire holds some 110,000 clones, with about two thirds as singletons. Germline CDR1 LNHDA, CDR2 SQIVND (reference sequence). The J segment lost 3 bases and the V segment lost 6 bases, leaving 8 bases of the junction unmatched. The CDR3 totals 14 residues. The sample was PBMCs. The rearrangement links TRBV19 to TRBJ2-7, with 7 bases fitting TRBD1. This receptor was obtained from a man aged 30 to 45 in good health and CMV-seropositive. The CDR3 sequence is CASSRDRDSYEQYF. The CDR3, as DNA: TGTGCCAGTAGCCGTGACCGGGACAGCTACGAGCAGTACTTC.